A single sample is the source of the 18 T cell receptor beta chains below, sequenced in a study of OX40 agonist ivuxolimab in advanced cancers. TCRdb's copy holds only in-frame clones and misses some; the assay was immunoSEQ multiplex PCR. The repertoire holds 80,000 to 100,000 clones, with around 94% as singletons. This material consisted of CD4+ or CD8+ T cells sorted from blood, taken in a trial of the OX40 agonist ivuxolimab. The receptors stem from an adult with an advanced solid tumor such as melanoma, head and neck, liver or kidney cancer.

This chain links TRBV5-1 with TRBJ2-2; D uncertain. CDR1 SGHRS and CDR2 YFSETQ come from the germline V gene. Trimming left V 1 base short and J 5 bases short, with 9 bases between. The CDR3 sequence is 14 residues long. The CDR3 here is CASSLFGGTGELFF. The CDR3 nucleotides read TGCGCCAGCAGCTTGTTTGGTGGGACCGGGGAGCTGTTTTTT.

The V gene is TRBV20-1, the J gene TRBJ2-5; D is undetermined. Germline-derived CDR1 and CDR2 are DFQATT and SNEGSKA (reference sequence). V lost 6 bases and J 2 bases, leaving 4 bases between the germline ends. This CDR3 contains 10 residues. CDR3: CSAQQETQYF. CDR3 sequence (DNA): TGCAGTGCCCAACAAGAGACCCAGTACTTC.

The chain recombines TRBV9 with TRBJ2-1, with D possibly matching TRBD2 (6 bases). With 2 bases removed from V and 0 bases from J, the gap between germline ends came to 9 bases. The germline gives CDR1 SGDLS, CDR2 YYNGEE. The CDR3 runs to 15 residues. The CDR3 protein is CASSVGGYSYNEQFF. The CDR3 coding sequence is TGTGCCAGCAGCGTCGGGGGATACTCCTACAATGAGCAGTTCTTC. The whole variable domain, filled in from reference TRBV9 and TRBJ2-1, reads DSGVTQTPKHLITATGQRVTLRCSPRSGDLSVYWYQQSLDQGLQFLIQYYNGEERAKGNILERFSAQQFPDLHSELNLSSLELGDSALYFCASSVGGYSYNEQFFGPGTRLTVL.

The V call is TRBV6-6, the J call TRBJ2-7; D perhaps matches TRBD1 (5 bases). Germline V gives CDR1 MNHNY, CDR2 SVGAGI (reference sequence). V dropped 6 bases and J dropped 2 bases, with 11 bases sitting between them. This CDR3 has 13 residues. CDR3 amino acids: CASRRQLPYEQYF. Here the CDR3 DNA reads TGTGCCAGCAGGAGACAGCTACCCTACGAGCAGTACTTC.

The chain couples TRBV5-1 to TRBJ1-3; D not resolved. The CDR3 runs 17 residues. The V end lost 1 base, the J end lost 0 bases, and 14 bases lay between the germline ends. Germline V gene lookup returns CDR1 SGHRS and CDR2 YFSETQ. The CDR3 DNA reads as TGCGCCAGCAGCTTGCGAGTGGGCCCCGTCTCTGGAAACACCATATATTTT. Translating it yields CASSLRVGPVSGNTIYF.

This rearrangement joins TRBV9 to TRBJ2-2; tentative D call: TRBD2 (6 bases). The CDR3 sequence is 14 residues long. From germline, CDR1 is SGDLS and CDR2 YYNGEE. Trimming took off 9 bases at V and 0 bases at J, with 12 bases between the two ends. DNA of the CDR3: TGTGCCACCGCAGCGGGTTCGAACACCGGGGAGCTGTTTTTT. Translation: CATAAGSNTGELFF.

This chain links TRBV4-3 with TRBJ1-2; the D gene is possibly TRBD1 (6 bases). Germline CDR1 reads LGHNA; CDR2 reads YSLEER. The V end lost 1 base, the J end lost 0 bases, and 9 bases lay between the germline ends. This CDR3 has 15 amino acids. CDR3 residues: CASSQGTVSNYGYTF. CDR3 sequence (DNA): TGCGCCAGCAGCCAAGGGACAGTTTCTAACTATGGCTACACCTTC.

The V call is TRBV7-9, the J call TRBJ2-5; D is unclear. Trimming pared 1 base from V and 4 bases from J, leaving 7 bases between. The germline V gene encodes CDR1 SEHNR and CDR2 FQNEAQ (reference sequence). The CDR3 length is 13 residues. This chain's CDR3 is CASSLVGPETQYF. Written as DNA, the CDR3 is TGTGCCAGCAGCTTAGTGGGTCCAGAGACCCAGTACTTC.

This clone was recorded only once. The chain combines TRBV5-1 with TRBJ2-1; 10 nucleotides agree with TRBD2. The germline V gene encodes CDR1 SGHRS and CDR2 YFSETQ. The CDR3 totals 14 residues. The trim removed 3 bases at V and 10 bases at J, leaving 7 bases unmatched. CDR3 sequence (DNA): TGCGCCAGCAGCTGGGACGGGACTAGCGAGGAGCAGTTCTTC. Protein: CASSWDGTSEEQFF. The variable domain in full, completed from reference TRBV5-1 and TRBJ2-1, reads KAGVTQTPRYLIKTRGQQVTLSCSPISGHRSVSWYQQTPGQGLQFLFEYFSETQRNKGNFPGRFSGRQFSNSRSEMNVSTLELGDSALYLCASSWDGTSEEQFFGPGTRLTVL.

The gene calls are TRBV6-5 and TRBJ1-2; D gene ambiguous. Trimming took off 4 bases at V and 7 bases at J, with 10 bases between the two ends. CDR1 MNHEY and CDR2 SVGAGI come from the germline V gene. CDR3 length: 12 amino acids. CDR3 in DNA: TGTGCCAGCAGTTTATGGGGTGGTGGCTACACCTTC. This gives the protein CASSLWGGGYTF.

This clone was seen once. The V and J genes are TRBV10-3 and TRBJ1-5; D ambiguous. V was cut by 9 bases and J by 3 bases, with 12 bases left in between. This CDR3 is 13 amino acids long. Looked up from germline, CDR1 is ENHRY and CDR2 is SYGVKD. CDR3 sequence reads: CAIAGVYNQPQHF. The CDR3 DNA reads TGTGCCATTGCCGGGGTCTACAATCAGCCCCAGCATTTT.

V is TRBV18 and J is TRBJ1-1; 8 bases align to TRBD1. J lost 7 bases, V lost 3 bases, and 10 bases had no gene match. CDR1 is KGHSH and CDR2 is LQKENI in the germline V gene. This CDR3 has 15 amino acids. DNA for the CDR3: TGTGCCAGCTCACCCGTCACAGGGGGAACAGATGAAGCTTTCTTT. It yields the protein CASSPVTGGTDEAFF.

The chain couples TRBV7-3 to TRBJ2-2, with D possibly called TRBD1 or TRBD2 (5 bases each). Trimming took 2 bases from V and 3 from J, leaving 10 bases between them. The CDR3 runs to 15 residues. CDR1 is SGHTA and CDR2 is FQGTGA in the germline V gene. The CDR3 loop is CASSLLGTDTGELFF. The CDR3 nucleotides are TGTGCCAGCAGCTTATTAGGGACCGACACCGGGGAGCTGTTTTTT.

This clone showed up just once. The gene calls are TRBV5-6 and TRBJ2-5, with 10 bases lining up with TRBD1. The CDR3 totals 12 residues. The ends lost 3 bases at V and 14 bases at J; junction bases unmatched: 7. CDR1 SGHDT and CDR2 YYEEEE come from the germline V gene. CDR3 protein: CASSSLRTGGYF. In DNA form, the CDR3 reads TGTGCCAGCAGCTCACTTCGGACAGGGGGTTACTTC.

This chain joins TRBV28 and TRBJ2-2; 7 bases are a match to TRBD1. This CDR3 is built from 15 residues. Losses at the gene ends were 7 bases for V and 4 bases for J; bases not matched to a gene: 9. Per germline, CDR1 MDHEN and CDR2 SYDVKM. DNA of the CDR3: TGTGCCAGCACCTGGGGGTACAGGGGCACCGGGGAGCTGTTTTTT. Translation gives CASTWGYRGTGELFF.

The rearrangement uses TRBV5-1 and TRBJ2-6; D is unresolved. The V gene's germline CDR1 is SGHRS and CDR2 YFSETQ. The CDR3 is 16 residues long. Trimming took off 0 bases at V and 0 bases at J, with 7 bases between the two ends. CDR3 region: CASSLGPFSGANVLTF. For the CDR3, the DNA is TGCGCCAGCAGCTTGGGCCCGTTCTCTGGGGCCAACGTCCTGACTTTC.

The chain uses TRBV5-1 and TRBJ1-4; 11 positions match TRBD1. The length of the CDR3 is 15 residues. The V segment lost 3 bases and the J segment 10 bases; nucleotides outside the gene matches: 8. Per the germline V gene, CDR1 is SGHRS and CDR2 is YFSETQ. CDR3 protein: CASSSSGTGGGKLFF. In DNA form, the CDR3 reads TGCGCCAGCAGCTCCTCCGGGACAGGGGGAGGAAAACTGTTTTTT.

The chain employs TRBV4-1 and TRBJ1-2; D remains ambiguous. Trimming cost V 0 bases and J 4 bases, with 12 bases left between them. The germline V gene has CDR1 MGHRA and CDR2 YSYEKL. The length of the CDR3 is 15 residues. Here the CDR3 DNA reads TGCGCCAGCAGCCAAGAAAGGGTGGTGGGCTATGGCTACACCTTC. This encodes CASSQERVVGYGYTF.